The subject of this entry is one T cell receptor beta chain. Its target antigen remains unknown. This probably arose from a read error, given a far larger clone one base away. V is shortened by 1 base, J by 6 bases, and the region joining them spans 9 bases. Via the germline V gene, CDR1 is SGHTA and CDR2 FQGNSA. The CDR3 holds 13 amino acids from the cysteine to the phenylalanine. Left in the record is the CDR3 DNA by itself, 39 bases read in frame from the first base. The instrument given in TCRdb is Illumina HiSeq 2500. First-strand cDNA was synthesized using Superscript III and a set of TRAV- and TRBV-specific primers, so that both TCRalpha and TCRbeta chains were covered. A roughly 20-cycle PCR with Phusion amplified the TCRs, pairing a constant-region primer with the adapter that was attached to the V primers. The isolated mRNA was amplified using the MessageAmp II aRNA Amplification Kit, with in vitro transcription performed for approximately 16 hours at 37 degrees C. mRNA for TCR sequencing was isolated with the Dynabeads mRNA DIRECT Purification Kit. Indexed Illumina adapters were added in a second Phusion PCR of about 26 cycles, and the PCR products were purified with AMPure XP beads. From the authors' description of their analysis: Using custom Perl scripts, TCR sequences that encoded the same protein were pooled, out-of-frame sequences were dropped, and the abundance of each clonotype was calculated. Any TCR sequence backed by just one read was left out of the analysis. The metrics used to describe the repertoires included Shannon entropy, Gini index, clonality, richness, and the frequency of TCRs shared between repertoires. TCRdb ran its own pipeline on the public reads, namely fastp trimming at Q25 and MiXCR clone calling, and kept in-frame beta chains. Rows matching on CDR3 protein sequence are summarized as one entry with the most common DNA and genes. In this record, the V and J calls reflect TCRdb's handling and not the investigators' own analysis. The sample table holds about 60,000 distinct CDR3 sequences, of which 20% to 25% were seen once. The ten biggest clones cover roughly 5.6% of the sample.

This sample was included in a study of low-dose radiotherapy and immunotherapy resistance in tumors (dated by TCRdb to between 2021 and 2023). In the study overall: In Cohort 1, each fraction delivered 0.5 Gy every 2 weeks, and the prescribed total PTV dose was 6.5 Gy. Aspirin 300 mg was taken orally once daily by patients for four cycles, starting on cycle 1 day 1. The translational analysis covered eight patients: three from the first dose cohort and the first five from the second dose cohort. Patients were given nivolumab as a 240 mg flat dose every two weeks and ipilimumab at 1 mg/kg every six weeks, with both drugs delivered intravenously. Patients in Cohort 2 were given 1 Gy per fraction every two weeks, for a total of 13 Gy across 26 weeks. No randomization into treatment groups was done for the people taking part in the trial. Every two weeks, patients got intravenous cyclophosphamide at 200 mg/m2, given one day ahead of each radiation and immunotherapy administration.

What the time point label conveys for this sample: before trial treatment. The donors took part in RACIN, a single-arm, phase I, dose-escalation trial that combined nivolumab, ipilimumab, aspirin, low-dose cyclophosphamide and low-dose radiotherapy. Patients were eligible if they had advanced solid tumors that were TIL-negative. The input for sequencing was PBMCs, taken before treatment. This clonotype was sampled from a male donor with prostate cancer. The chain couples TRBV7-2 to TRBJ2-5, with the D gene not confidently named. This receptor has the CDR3 CASSLESRQTQYF. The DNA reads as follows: TGTGCCAGCAGCTTAGAATCCCGGCAGACCCAGTACTTC.